This T cell receptor (beta chain) was found in a study of radiotherapy plus CTLA-4 blockade in lung cancer. Overall study context: Among patients, under 20% showed objective responses, and approximately 31% had disease control. Study-level findings and limits: Radiotherapy was combined with ipilimumab, and tumor-derived TCR clones then expanded in blood.

Assay used: immunoSEQ multiplex PCR; TCRdb lists only in-frame clones, some missing. The sample lists tens of thousands of clones; less than 80% were seen once. CDR1 and CDR2 from the germline V gene are MDHEN and SYDVKM. V dropped 1 base and J dropped 0 bases, with 12 bases sitting between them. This CDR3 has 16 amino acids. Points on this clone: What it binds is not known.

CTLA-4 blockade with ipilimumab, together with focal radiation, was given to patients with chemo-refractory metastatic non-small-cell lung cancer. This receptor was identified in a human donor with non-small cell lung cancer who had a complete response to radiotherapy plus ipilimumab. The chain recombines TRBV28 with TRBJ1-2, with D unclear. Sequencing used peripheral blood, obtained from a patient treated with radiotherapy plus ipilimumab. The CDR3 DNA is TGTGCCAGCAGTTTATACCTCGTAGAGGCTAACTATGGCTACACCTTC. Translated: CASSLYLVEANYGYTF.